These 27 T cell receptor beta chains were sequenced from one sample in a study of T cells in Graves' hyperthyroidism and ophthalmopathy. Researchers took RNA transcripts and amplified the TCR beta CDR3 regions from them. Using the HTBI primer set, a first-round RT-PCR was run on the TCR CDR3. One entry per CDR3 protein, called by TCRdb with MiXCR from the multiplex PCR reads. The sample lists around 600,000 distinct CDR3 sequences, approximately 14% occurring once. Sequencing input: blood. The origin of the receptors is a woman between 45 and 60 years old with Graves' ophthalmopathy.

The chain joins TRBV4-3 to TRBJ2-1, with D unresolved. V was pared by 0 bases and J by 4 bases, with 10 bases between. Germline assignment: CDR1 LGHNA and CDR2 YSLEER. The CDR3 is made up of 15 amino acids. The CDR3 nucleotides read TGCGCCAGCAGCCAAGAGTCGTGGGGATACAATGAGCAGTTCTTC. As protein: CASSQESWGYNEQFF.

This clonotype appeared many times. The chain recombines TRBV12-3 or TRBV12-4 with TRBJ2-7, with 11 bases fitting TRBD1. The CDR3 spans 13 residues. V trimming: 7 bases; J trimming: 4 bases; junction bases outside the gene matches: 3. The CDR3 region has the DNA TGTGCCAGCAAACGGGACAGGGGGTACGAGCAGTACTTC. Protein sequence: CASKRDRGYEQYF.

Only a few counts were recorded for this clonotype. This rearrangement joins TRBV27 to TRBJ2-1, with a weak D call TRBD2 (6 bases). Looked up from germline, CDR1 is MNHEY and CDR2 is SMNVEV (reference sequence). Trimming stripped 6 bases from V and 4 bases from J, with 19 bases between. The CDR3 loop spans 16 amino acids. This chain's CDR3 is CASSDGPGELYNEQFF. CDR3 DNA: TGTGCCAGCAGCGACGGCCCGGGAGAGCTGTACAATGAGCAGTTCTTC.

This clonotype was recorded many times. DNA for the CDR3: TGTGCCTGGAGTGGGGCGATAATCTACACCTTC. Translating it yields CAWSGAIIYTF. The chain combines TRBV30 with TRBJ1-2; D is ambiguous. Germline CDR1 and CDR2: GTSNPN and SVGIG (reference sequence). The CDR3 spans 11 residues. Between the trimmed V and J ends, which lost 1 base and 10 bases, there was a span of 10 bases.

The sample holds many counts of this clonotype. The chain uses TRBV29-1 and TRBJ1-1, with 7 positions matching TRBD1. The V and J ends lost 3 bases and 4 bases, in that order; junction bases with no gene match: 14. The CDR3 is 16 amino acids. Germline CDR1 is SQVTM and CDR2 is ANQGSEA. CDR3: CSVDGIAGGVSTEAFF. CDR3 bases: TGCAGCGTTGACGGGATAGCAGGGGGTGTATCCACTGAAGCTTTCTTT. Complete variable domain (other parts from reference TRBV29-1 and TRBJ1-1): SAVISQKPSRDICQRGTSLTIQCQVDSQVTMMFWYRQQPGQSLTLIATANQGSEATYESGFVIDKFPISRPNLTFSTLTVSNMSPEDSSIYLCSVDGIAGGVSTEAFFGQGTRLTVV.

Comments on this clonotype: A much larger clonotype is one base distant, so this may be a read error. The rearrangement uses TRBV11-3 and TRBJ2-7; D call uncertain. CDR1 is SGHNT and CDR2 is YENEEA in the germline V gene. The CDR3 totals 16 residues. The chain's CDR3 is CASSLTPLQSSYERYF. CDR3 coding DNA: TGTGCCAGCAGCTTAACCCCATTACAGAGCTCCTACGAGCGGTACTTC. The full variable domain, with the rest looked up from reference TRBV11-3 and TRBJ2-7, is EAGVVQSPRYKIIEKKQPVAFWCNPISGHNTLYWYLQNLGQGPELLIRYENEEAVDDSQLPKDRFSAERLKGVDSTLKIQPAELGDSAVYLCASSLTPLQSSYERYFGPGTRLTVT.

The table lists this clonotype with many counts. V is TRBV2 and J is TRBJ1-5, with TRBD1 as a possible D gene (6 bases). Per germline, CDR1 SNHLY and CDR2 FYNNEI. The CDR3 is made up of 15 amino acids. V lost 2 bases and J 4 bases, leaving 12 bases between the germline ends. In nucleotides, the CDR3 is TGTGCCAGCAGTGAACGGACAGCACCGAATCAGCCCCAGCATTTT. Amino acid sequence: CASSERTAPNQPQHF. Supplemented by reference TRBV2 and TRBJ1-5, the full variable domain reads EPEVTQTPSHQVTQMGQEVILRCVPISNHLYFYWYRQILGQKVEFLVSFYNNEISEKSEIFDDQFSVERPDGSNFTLKIRSTKLEDSAMYFCASSERTAPNQPQHFGDGTRLSIL.

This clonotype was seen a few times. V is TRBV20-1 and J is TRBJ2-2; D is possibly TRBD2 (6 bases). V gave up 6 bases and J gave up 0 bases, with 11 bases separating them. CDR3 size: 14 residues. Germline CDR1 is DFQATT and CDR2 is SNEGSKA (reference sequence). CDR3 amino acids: CSAAGLPNTGELFF. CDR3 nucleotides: TGCAGTGCCGCGGGACTGCCGAACACCGGGGAGCTGTTTTTT.

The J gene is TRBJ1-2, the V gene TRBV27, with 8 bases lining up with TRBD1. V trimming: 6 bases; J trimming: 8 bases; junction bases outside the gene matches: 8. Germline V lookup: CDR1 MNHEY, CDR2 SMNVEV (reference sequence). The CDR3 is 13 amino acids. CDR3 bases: TGTGCCAGCAGGAGGGACAGGTCGGGAGGCTACACCTTC. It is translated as CASRRDRSGGYTF.

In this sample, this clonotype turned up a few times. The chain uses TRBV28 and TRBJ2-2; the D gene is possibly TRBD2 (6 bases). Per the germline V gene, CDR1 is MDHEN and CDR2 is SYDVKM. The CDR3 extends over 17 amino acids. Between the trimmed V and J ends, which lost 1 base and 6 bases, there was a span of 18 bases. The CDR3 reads CASSLLYRSGGSGELFF. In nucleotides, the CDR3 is TGTGCCAGCAGTTTATTGTACCGGTCAGGAGGGTCCGGGGAGCTGTTTTTT.

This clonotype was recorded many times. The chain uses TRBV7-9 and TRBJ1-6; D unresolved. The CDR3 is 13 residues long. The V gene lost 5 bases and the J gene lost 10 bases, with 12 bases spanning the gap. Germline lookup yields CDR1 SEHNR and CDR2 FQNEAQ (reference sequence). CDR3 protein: CASSNSLGSPLHF. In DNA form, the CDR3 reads TGTGCCAGCAGCAACAGTTTGGGCTCACCCCTCCACTTT.

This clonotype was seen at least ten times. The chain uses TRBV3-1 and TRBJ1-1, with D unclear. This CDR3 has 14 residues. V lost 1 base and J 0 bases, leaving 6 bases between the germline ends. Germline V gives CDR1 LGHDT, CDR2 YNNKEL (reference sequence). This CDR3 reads CASSQVSVNTEAFF. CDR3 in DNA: TGTGCCAGCAGCCAAGTATCGGTGAACACTGAAGCTTTCTTT.

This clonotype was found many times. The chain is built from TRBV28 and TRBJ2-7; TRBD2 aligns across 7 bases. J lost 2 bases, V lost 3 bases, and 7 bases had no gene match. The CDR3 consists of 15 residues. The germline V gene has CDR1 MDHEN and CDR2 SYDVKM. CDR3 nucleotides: TGTGCCAGCAGTTTCGTAGGGACTACACCCTACGAGCAGTACTTC. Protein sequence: CASSFVGTTPYEQYF.

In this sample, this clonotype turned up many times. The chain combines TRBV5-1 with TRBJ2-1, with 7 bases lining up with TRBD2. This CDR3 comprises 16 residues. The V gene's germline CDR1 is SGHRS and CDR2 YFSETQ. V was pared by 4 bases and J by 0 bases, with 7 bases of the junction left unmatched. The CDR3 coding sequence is TGCGCCAGCAGCCAACGGACTAGGAGCTCCTACAATGAGCAGTTCTTC. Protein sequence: CASSQRTRSSYNEQFF.

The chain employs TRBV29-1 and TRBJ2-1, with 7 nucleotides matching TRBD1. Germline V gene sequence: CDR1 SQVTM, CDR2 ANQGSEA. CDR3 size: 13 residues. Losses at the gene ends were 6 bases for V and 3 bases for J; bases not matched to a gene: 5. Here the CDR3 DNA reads TGCAGCGTGGGGGACAGTGGCTACAATGAGCAGTTCTTC. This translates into CSVGDSGYNEQFF.

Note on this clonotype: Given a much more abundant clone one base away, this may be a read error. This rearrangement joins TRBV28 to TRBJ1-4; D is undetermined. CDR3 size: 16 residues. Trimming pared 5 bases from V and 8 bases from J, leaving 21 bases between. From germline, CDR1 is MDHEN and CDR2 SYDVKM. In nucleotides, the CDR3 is TGTGCCAGCAGTCCAAACCCAAATCGACTCGGGGAAAAACTGTTTTTT. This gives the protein CASSPNPNRLGEKLFF.

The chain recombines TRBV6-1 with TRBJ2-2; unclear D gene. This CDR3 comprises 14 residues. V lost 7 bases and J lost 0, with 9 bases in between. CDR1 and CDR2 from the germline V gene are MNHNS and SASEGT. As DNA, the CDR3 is TGTGCCAGCATAGGCCAGACGAACACCGGGGAGCTGTTTTTT. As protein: CASIGQTNTGELFF.

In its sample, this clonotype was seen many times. CDR3 bases: TGTGCCAGCAGAGTAACGGGACCTACTTACAATGAGCAGTTCTTC. Protein sequence: CASRVTGPTYNEQFF. The rearrangement links TRBV6-2 or TRBV6-3 to TRBJ2-1; D possibly uses TRBD1 or TRBD2 (5 bases each). The CDR3 loop spans 15 amino acids. V lost 6 bases to trimming and J lost 4 bases, with 16 bases between them. Germline CDR1 MNHEY, CDR2 SVGEGT.

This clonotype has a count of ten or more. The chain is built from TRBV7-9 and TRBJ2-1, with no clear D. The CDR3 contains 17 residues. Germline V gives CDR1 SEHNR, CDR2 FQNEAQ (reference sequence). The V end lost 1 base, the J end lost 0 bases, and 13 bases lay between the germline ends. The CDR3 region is CASSLVAGSHSYNEQFF. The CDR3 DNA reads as TGTGCCAGCAGCTTAGTTGCTGGGTCTCACTCCTACAATGAGCAGTTCTTC.

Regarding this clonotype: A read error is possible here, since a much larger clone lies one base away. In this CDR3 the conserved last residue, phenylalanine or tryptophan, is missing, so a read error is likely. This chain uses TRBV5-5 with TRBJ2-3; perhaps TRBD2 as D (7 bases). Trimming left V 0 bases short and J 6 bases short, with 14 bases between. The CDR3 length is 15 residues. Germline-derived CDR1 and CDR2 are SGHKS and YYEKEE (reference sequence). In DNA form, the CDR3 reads TGTGCCAGCAGCTTGGAGAGGGGGGGTACCGATACGCAGTATTCT. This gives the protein CASSLERGGTDTQYS.

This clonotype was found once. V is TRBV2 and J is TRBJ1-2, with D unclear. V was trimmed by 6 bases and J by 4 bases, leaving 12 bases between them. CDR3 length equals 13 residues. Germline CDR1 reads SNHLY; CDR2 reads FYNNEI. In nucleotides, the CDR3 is TGTGCCAGCAGAGCCGGACTATTCTATGGCTACACCTTC. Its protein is CASRAGLFYGYTF.

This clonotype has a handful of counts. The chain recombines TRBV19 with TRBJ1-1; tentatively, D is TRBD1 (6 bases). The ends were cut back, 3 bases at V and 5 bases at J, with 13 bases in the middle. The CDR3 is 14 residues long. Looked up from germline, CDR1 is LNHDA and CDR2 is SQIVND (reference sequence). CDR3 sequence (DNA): TGTGCCAGTAGTATTAAAAAGGGGGGTACTGAAGCTTTCTTT. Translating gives CASSIKKGGTEAFF.

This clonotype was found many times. The CDR3, as DNA: TGTGCCACCAGTGGGGGCGGTAATACGCAGTATTTT. Translating gives CATSGGGNTQYF. The rearrangement uses TRBV24-1 and TRBJ2-3; D perhaps matches TRBD1 (5 bases). With 5 bases removed from V and 7 bases from J, the gap between germline ends came to 9 bases. The CDR3 spans 12 residues. From germline, CDR1 is KGHDR and CDR2 SFDVKD.

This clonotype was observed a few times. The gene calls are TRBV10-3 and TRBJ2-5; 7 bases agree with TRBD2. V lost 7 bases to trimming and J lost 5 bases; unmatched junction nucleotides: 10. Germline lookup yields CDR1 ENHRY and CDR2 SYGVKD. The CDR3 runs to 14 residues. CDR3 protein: CAINSGGAGETQYF. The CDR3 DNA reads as TGTGCCATCAACTCGGGAGGTGCGGGGGAGACCCAGTACTTC.

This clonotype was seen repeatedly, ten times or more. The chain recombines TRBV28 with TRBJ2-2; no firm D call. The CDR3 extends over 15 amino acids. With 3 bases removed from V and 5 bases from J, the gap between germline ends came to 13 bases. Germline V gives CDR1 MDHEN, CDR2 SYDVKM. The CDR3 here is CASSFSTARTGELFF. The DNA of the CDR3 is TGTGCCAGCAGTTTCTCTACCGCCCGAACCGGGGAGCTGTTTTTT. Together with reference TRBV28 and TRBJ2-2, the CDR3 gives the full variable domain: DVKVTQSSRYLVKRTGEKVFLECVQDMDHENMFWYRQDPGLGLRLIYFSYDVKMKEKGDIPEGYSVSREKKERFSLILESASTNQTSMYLCASSFSTARTGELFFGEGSRLTVL.

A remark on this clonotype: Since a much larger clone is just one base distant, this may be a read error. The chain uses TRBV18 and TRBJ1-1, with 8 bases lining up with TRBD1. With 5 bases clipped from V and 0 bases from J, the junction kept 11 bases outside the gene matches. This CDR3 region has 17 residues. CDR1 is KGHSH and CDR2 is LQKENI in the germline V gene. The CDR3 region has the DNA TGTGCCAGCTCATTTGGGACGGAGACAGGGGTGAACACTGAAGCTTTCTTT. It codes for CASSFGTETGVNTEAFF.

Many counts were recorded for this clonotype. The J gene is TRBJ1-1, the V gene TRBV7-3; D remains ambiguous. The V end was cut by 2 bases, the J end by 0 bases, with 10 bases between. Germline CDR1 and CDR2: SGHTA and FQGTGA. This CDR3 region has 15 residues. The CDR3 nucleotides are TGTGCCAGCAGCTTAGACGCAGGTATGAACACTGAAGCTTTCTTT. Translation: CASSLDAGMNTEAFF. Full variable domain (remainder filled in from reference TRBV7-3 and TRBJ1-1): GAGVSQTPSNKVTEKGKYVELRCDPISGHTALYWYRQSLGQGPEFLIYFQGTGAADDSGLPNDRFFAVRPEGSVSTLKIQRTERGDSAVYLCASSLDAGMNTEAFFGQGTRLTVV.